This TCR beta chain was identified during a study of T-cell reconstitution after alpha-beta-depleted transplantation in children. General study results and limits: At the one-year point after transplant, T-cell counts and TCRbeta diversity were found to come mostly from T cells that had been newly produced.

Germline lookup yields CDR1 SGHRS and CDR2 YFSETQ. The ends were cut back, 4 bases at V and 7 bases at J, with 19 bases in the middle. The length of the CDR3 is 15 residues. This clonotype came up many times. Its antigen is unidentified. Unique molecular identifiers were built into the TCRbeta library. TCRdb reprocessed the PCR reads via MiXCR and lists one record per CDR3 protein. There are around 300,000 distinct CDR3 sequences in the sample; just over 7.5% occur only once, and approximately 9.6% lies in the top ten. The rearrangement uses TRBV5-1 and TRBJ2-3; D might be TRBD1 (6 bases). The TCR originated in a female patient aged 2 to 10 who had a stem cell transplant for Fanconi anemia, so the T cells may come from the graft donor. The input for sequencing was peripheral blood, taken 360 days after TCRalphabeta/CD19-depleted stem cell transplant. The CDR3 DNA reads TGCGCCAGCAGCCCACTGGACAGCTCCCGTAATACGCAGTATTTT. Protein: CASSPLDSSRNTQYF. Full variable domain (remainder filled in from reference TRBV5-1 and TRBJ2-3): KAGVTQTPRYLIKTRGQQVTLSCSPISGHRSVSWYQQTPGQGLQFLFEYFSETQRNKGNFPGRFSGRQFSNSRSEMNVSTLELGDSALYLCASSPLDSSRNTQYFGPGTRLTVL.